This TCR beta chain was recovered during a study of T cell responses to AZD1222 COVID-19 vaccine. Broader study findings: White British donors predominated, females outnumbered males, and clonal diversity was possibly underestimated. Seropositive status at baseline applied to only a handful of AZD1222 recipients.

Regarding this clone: No antigen is known for it.

Second doses that came at about 4 or about 12 weeks were put together. There are 14 residues in the CDR3. The germline gives CDR1 LNHDA, CDR2 SQIVND (reference sequence). V was shortened by 2 bases and J by 1 base, with 8 bases between the two germline ends. Profiling relied on immunoSEQ multiplex PCR, and the TCRdb table lists in-frame clones only, not all of them. Seen here are roughly 150,000 clones, more than 75% observed once, and the top ten hold over 8%. The sample was peripheral blood, taken 28 days after the second AZD1222 dose. This sequence originates from an adult who received the AZD1222 COVID-19 vaccine. The chain employs TRBV19 and TRBJ1-1, with a possible D match to TRBD1 (6 bases). CDR3 loop: CASSISGANTEAFF. CDR3 coding DNA: TGTGCCAGTAGTATATCGGGGGCGAACACTGAAGCTTTCTTT.